Listed here are 30 T cell receptor beta chains from one sample, sequenced in a study of blood T cell repertoires in COVID-19. Measured with immunoSEQ multiplex PCR; TCRdb has only the in-frame clones, and not every one. This table holds some 83,000 clones, 84% found once. The sample consisted of peripheral blood. Source of these receptors: a man aged 50 to 59 with acute or convalescent COVID-19.

The chain combines TRBV12-3 or TRBV12-4 with TRBJ1-1; 7 nucleotides agree with TRBD1. This CDR3 region has 11 residues. V trimming: 6 bases; J trimming: 10 bases; junction bases outside the gene matches: 5. The CDR3 is CASRTGWAAFF. CDR3 DNA sequence: TGTGCCAGCAGGACAGGGTGGGCAGCTTTCTTT.

This rearrangement joins TRBV6-1 to TRBJ1-2, with TRBD1 matching 8 bases. V shed 4 bases and J 7 bases; nucleotides not matched to a gene: 8. The CDR3 has 14 amino acids. Germline CDR1 is MNHNS and CDR2 is SASEGT. The CDR3 DNA reads as TGTGCCAGCAGTGTAGCGACAGGGGCCGTTGGCTACACCTTC. Amino acid sequence: CASSVATGAVGYTF.

The chain is built from TRBV4-3 and TRBJ2-3, with D possibly being TRBD2 (6 bases). The CDR3 is 15 amino acids. V was clipped by 0 bases and J by 3 bases, with 10 bases between them. Germline values: CDR1 LGHNA, CDR2 YSLEER. The CDR3 DNA is TGCGCCAGCAGCCAAGATCGGGGGAGGACAGATACGCAGTATTTT. Its protein is CASSQDRGRTDTQYF.

The gene calls are TRBV2 and TRBJ2-3; the match to TRBD1 covers 8 bases. Per the germline V gene, CDR1 is SNHLY and CDR2 is FYNNEI. Germline trimming cut 5 bases from V and 2 bases from J; bases unmatched to any gene: 3. The CDR3 extends over 14 amino acids. The CDR3 nucleotides read TGTGCCAGCAGTCGACAGGGGATCACAGATACGCAGTATTTT. It is translated as CASSRQGITDTQYF.

V is TRBV19 and J is TRBJ1-5; TRBD1 agrees at 8 bases. V lost 3 bases to trimming and J lost 7 bases; unmatched junction nucleotides: 8. This CDR3 has 15 amino acids. Germline V gene data show CDR1 as LNHDA and CDR2 as SQIVND (reference sequence). Here the CDR3 DNA reads TGTGCCAGTAGTATCCCGGACAGGGATTACCAGCCCCAGCATTTT. This codes for CASSIPDRDYQPQHF.

V is TRBV5-1 and J is TRBJ2-1; possibly TRBD1 for D (6 bases). CDR3 length equals 19 residues. V shed 3 bases and J shed 0 bases, with 22 bases lying between them. Looked up from germline, CDR1 is SGHRS and CDR2 is YFSETQ. The CDR3 reads CASSWRQDSRFASYNEQFF. The CDR3 DNA sequence: TGCGCCAGCAGCTGGAGGCAGGACAGTCGCTTCGCCTCCTACAATGAGCAGTTCTTC.

This clone has only a few counts. V usage is TRBV28 and J usage is TRBJ1-5; D unresolved. Germline assignment: CDR1 MDHEN and CDR2 SYDVKM. CDR3 size: 14 residues. Trimming left V 7 bases short and J 1 base short, with 11 bases between. The DNA for the CDR3 is TGTGCCAGCAATCGGGGTGGGAGCAATCAGCCCCAGCATTTT. Protein: CASNRGGSNQPQHF.

This clone appeared a few times. The chain couples TRBV5-4 to TRBJ2-1; 8 bases fit TRBD2. Germline CDR1 and CDR2: SGHNT and YYREEE (reference sequence). This CDR3 region has 14 residues. The ends lost 0 bases at V and 6 bases at J; junction bases unmatched: 2. The CDR3 is CASSLAREVNEQFF. CDR3 sequence (DNA): TGTGCCAGCAGCTTGGCGCGGGAGGTCAATGAGCAGTTCTTC.

This rearrangement joins TRBV7-2 to TRBJ1-1; 10 bases match TRBD1. This CDR3 is built from 13 residues. V was pared by 2 bases and J by 7 bases, with 1 base of the junction left unmatched. CDR1 and CDR2 (germline): SGHTA, FQGNSA. CDR3 DNA sequence: TGTGCCAGCAGCTTAAGGGACAGGGGTGAAGCTTTCTTT. It translates to CASSLRDRGEAFF. Full variable domain (rest looked up from reference TRBV7-2 and TRBJ1-1): GAGVSQSPSNKVTEKGKDVELRCDPISGHTALYWYRQSLGQGLEFLIYFQGNSAPDKSGLPSDRFSAERTGGSVSTLTIQRTQQEDSAVYLCASSLRDRGEAFFGQGTRLTVV.

The chain uses TRBV9 and TRBJ2-7, with D possibly matching TRBD2 (5 bases). The V end lost 0 bases, the J end lost 7 bases, and 17 bases lay between the germline ends. There are 15 residues in the CDR3. Germline V gene sequence: CDR1 SGDLS, CDR2 YYNGEE. CDR3 region: CASSVDGIPSGEQYF. The CDR3 DNA is TGTGCCAGCAGCGTAGACGGAATCCCGTCGGGGGAGCAGTACTTC.

This clone has just a few counts. The genes are TRBV4-3 and TRBJ2-1; D is perhaps TRBD2 (5 bases). The V and J ends lost 1 base and 8 bases respectively, with 9 bases between them. The length of the CDR3 is 13 residues. Per the germline V gene, CDR1 is LGHNA and CDR2 is YSLEER. CDR3 loop: CASSQGRGYEQFF. The CDR3 coding sequence is TGCGCCAGCAGCCAAGGGCGAGGGTATGAGCAGTTCTTC.

The CDR3 protein is CAWSVRGNTEAFF. For the CDR3, the DNA is TGTGCCTGGAGTGTACGGGGGAACACTGAAGCTTTCTTT. This chain connects TRBV30 to TRBJ1-1; no clear D. Germline V gene data show CDR1 as GTSNPN and CDR2 as SVGIG (reference sequence). V lost 0 bases and J lost 1, with 6 bases in between. The CDR3 length is 13 residues.

The chain uses TRBV7-2 and TRBJ2-7, with 9 bases matching TRBD1. The V segment lost 1 base and the J segment 3 bases; nucleotides outside the gene matches: 4. Germline V CDR1 and CDR2: SGHTA, FQGNSA. There are 15 residues in the CDR3. The CDR3 DNA reads TGTGCCAGCAGCTTAGACAGGGGGCCCATCTACGAGCAGTACTTC. Protein sequence: CASSLDRGPIYEQYF.

The chain carries TRBV9 and TRBJ1-1; TRBD1 might be the D (5 bases). Germline assignment: CDR1 SGDLS and CDR2 YYNGEE. There are 14 residues in the CDR3. V lost 0 bases to trimming and J lost 4 bases, with 10 bases between them. This CDR3 is CASSVESGLTEAFF. The CDR3 nucleotides read TGTGCCAGCAGCGTAGAGTCAGGGCTCACTGAAGCTTTCTTT.

The rearrangement links TRBV9 to TRBJ2-5; possible D gene TRBD1, 6 bases. CDR3 length equals 16 residues. The germline gives CDR1 SGDLS, CDR2 YYNGEE. V gave up 3 bases and J gave up 4 bases, with 19 bases separating them. As DNA, the CDR3 is TGTGCCAGCAGCGCACATATACAGGGTGGCGGAGAGACCCAGTACTTC. This gives the protein CASSAHIQGGGETQYF.

The chain's CDR3 is CASSQETLLLAGGYNEQFF. Written as DNA, the CDR3 is TGTGCCAGCAGCCAAGAGACCCTATTGCTAGCGGGGGGATACAATGAGCAGTTCTTC. The V gene is TRBV3-1 (or the pseudogene TRBV3-2), the J gene TRBJ2-1, with 11 bases aligning to TRBD2. Germline CDR1 is LGHDT and CDR2 is YNNKEL (reference sequence). With 0 bases clipped from V and 4 bases from J, the junction kept 11 bases outside the gene matches. This CDR3 comprises 19 residues.

This clone was counted once. The chain links TRBV7-2 to TRBJ2-3; no firm D call. Germline values: CDR1 SGHTA, CDR2 FQGNSA. CDR3 length: 11 amino acids. The V and J ends lost 5 bases and 6 bases respectively, with 6 bases between them. The CDR3 is CASSTIDTQYF. The CDR3 DNA reads as TGTGCCAGCAGCACTATTGATACGCAGTATTTT.

The J gene is TRBJ1-2, the V gene TRBV5-1; the match to TRBD1 covers 7 bases. This CDR3 comprises 16 residues. Per the germline V gene, CDR1 is SGHRS and CDR2 is YFSETQ. V was pared by 0 bases and J by 13 bases, with 18 bases of the junction left unmatched. The DNA for the CDR3 is TGCGCCAGCAGCTTGGCCGGGATCACAGGGGTCCCCAGGTCCACCTTC. It is translated as CASSLAGITGVPRSTF. The whole variable domain, filled in from reference TRBV5-1 and TRBJ1-2, reads KAGVTQTPRYLIKTRGQQVTLSCSPISGHRSVSWYQQTPGQGLQFLFEYFSETQRNKGNFPGRFSGRQFSNSRSEMNVSTLELGDSALYLCASSLAGITGVPRSTFGSGTRLTVV.

The V call is TRBV11-2, the J call TRBJ2-7; D may be TRBD1 (6 bases). V was clipped by 4 bases and J by 4 bases, with 14 bases between them. Germline loops: CDR1 SGHAT, CDR2 FQNNGV. CDR3 length equals 14 residues. The CDR3 DNA reads TGTGCCAGCAGCTGGAACGAAGGACAGTACGAGCAGTACTTC. Residues: CASSWNEGQYEQYF. The whole variable domain, remainder taken from reference TRBV11-2 and TRBJ2-7, is EAGVAQSPRYKIIEKRQSVAFWCNPISGHATLYWYQQILGQGPKLLIQFQNNGVVDDSQLPKDRFSAERLKGVDSTLKIQPAKLEDSAVYLCASSWNEGQYEQYFGPGTRLTVT.

The V call is TRBV5-4, the J call TRBJ2-5, with D maybe TRBD2 (6 bases). CDR1 is SGHNT and CDR2 is YYREEE in the germline V gene (reference sequence). The CDR3 totals 14 residues. The V gene lost 3 bases and the J gene lost 1 base, with 10 bases spanning the gap. CDR3 sequence reads: CASSSPGLQETQYF. The CDR3 bases are TGTGCCAGCAGCTCCCCGGGACTCCAAGAGACCCAGTACTTC.

This chain links TRBV4-2 with TRBJ2-3, with 12 bases lining up with TRBD2. J lost 7 bases, V lost 1 base, and 9 bases had no gene match. The CDR3 has 17 amino acids. The V gene's germline CDR1 is LGHNA and CDR2 YNFKEQ. As DNA, the CDR3 is TGTGCCAGCAGCCAAGTCCAATGGACTAGCGGGGACCATACGCAGTATTTT. Translating gives CASSQVQWTSGDHTQYF.

This clone was picked up one time. The chain couples TRBV29-1 to TRBJ2-7, with 9 bases matching TRBD1. V lost 6 bases to trimming and J lost 7 bases; unmatched junction nucleotides: 16. CDR1 is SQVTM and CDR2 is ANQGSEA in the germline V gene. This CDR3 contains 15 residues. CDR3 in amino acids: CSVPQGTGSSGEQYF. The CDR3 coding sequence is TGCAGCGTCCCTCAGGGGACAGGGTCCTCCGGGGAGCAGTACTTC.

The chain has TRBV29-1 and TRBJ2-2; D possibly corresponds to TRBD1 (5 bases). There are 12 residues in the CDR3. Germline loops: CDR1 SQVTM, CDR2 ANQGSEA. Trimming pared 6 bases from V and 5 bases from J, leaving 10 bases between. CDR3 sequence (DNA): TGCAGCGTGGGGCCTTCAACCGGGGAGCTGTTTTTT. This translates into CSVGPSTGELFF.

V and J are TRBV13 and TRBJ2-5; a weak D match, TRBD1 (6 bases). This CDR3 region has 14 residues. V dropped 3 bases and J dropped 1 base, with 9 bases sitting between them. CDR1 and CDR2 from the germline V gene are PRHDT and FYEKMQ (reference sequence). The CDR3 DNA reads as TGTGCCAGCAGCTTCAGGGACACCCAAGAGACCCAGTACTTC. It yields the protein CASSFRDTQETQYF. The full variable domain, rest sourced from reference TRBV13 and TRBJ2-5, is AAGVIQSPRHLIKEKRETATLKCYPIPRHDTVYWYQQGPGQDPQFLISFYEKMQSDKGSIPDRFSAQQFSDYHSELNMSSLELGDSALYFCASSFRDTQETQYFGPGTRLLVL.

This clone was recorded a few times. This chain uses TRBV5-5 with TRBJ2-7; D might be TRBD2 (7 bases). CDR3 length: 15 amino acids. Germline loops: CDR1 SGHKS, CDR2 YYEKEE (reference sequence). The V gene lost 3 bases and the J gene lost 5 bases, with 18 bases spanning the gap. In DNA, the CDR3 is TGTGCCAGCAGCTGGGGGGGCGGGAGCCTAGACGAGCAGTACTTC. Protein: CASSWGGGSLDEQYF. Filled out from reference TRBV5-5 and TRBJ2-7, the complete variable domain reads DAGVTQSPTHLIKTRGQQVTLRCSPISGHKSVSWYQQVLGQGPQFIFQYYEKEERGRGNFPDRFSARQFPNYSSELNVNALLLGDSALYLCASSWGGGSLDEQYFGPGTRLTVT.

The chain has TRBV28 and TRBJ2-7; 7 positions match TRBD1. The CDR3 length is 15 residues. The germline gives CDR1 MDHEN, CDR2 SYDVKM. The ends lost 5 bases at V and 0 bases at J; junction bases unmatched: 7. The CDR3 is CASSPRDRFSYEQYF. The CDR3 DNA is TGTGCCAGCAGTCCCCGGGACAGATTCTCCTACGAGCAGTACTTC.

The V gene is TRBV5-1, the J gene TRBJ1-3; D perhaps matches TRBD1 (6 bases). This CDR3 spans 15 amino acids. Germline values: CDR1 SGHRS, CDR2 YFSETQ. Between the trimmed V and J ends, which lost 5 bases and 0 bases, there was a span of 12 bases. This CDR3 is CASSWDTSSGNTIYF. As DNA, the CDR3 is TGCGCCAGCAGTTGGGACACAAGCTCTGGAAACACCATATATTTT. Full variable domain (rest looked up from reference TRBV5-1 and TRBJ1-3): KAGVTQTPRYLIKTRGQQVTLSCSPISGHRSVSWYQQTPGQGLQFLFEYFSETQRNKGNFPGRFSGRQFSNSRSEMNVSTLELGDSALYLCASSWDTSSGNTIYFGEGSWLTVV.

This rearrangement joins TRBV7-9 to TRBJ2-7, with TRBD1 as a possible D gene (6 bases). The CDR3 spans 14 residues. Per germline, CDR1 SEHNR and CDR2 FQNEAQ (reference sequence). V lost 5 bases to trimming and J lost 1 base, with 12 bases between them. The CDR3 nucleotides are TGTGCCAGCAGCCCCCGGGACAAATCCTACGAGCAGTACTTC. Its protein product is CASSPRDKSYEQYF.

The chain has TRBV7-9 and TRBJ2-5, with TRBD2 matching over 9 bases. Trimming cost V 6 bases and J 4 bases; bases outside gene matches: 3. Germline CDR1 reads SEHNR; CDR2 reads FQNEAQ (reference sequence). The CDR3 has 13 amino acids. In DNA, the CDR3 is TGTGCCAGCAGGACTAGCGGCCTAGAGACCCAGTACTTC. Residues: CASRTSGLETQYF. Supplemented by reference TRBV7-9 and TRBJ2-5, the full variable domain reads DTGVSQNPRHKITKRGQNVTFRCDPISEHNRLYWYRQTLGQGPEFLTYFQNEAQLEKSRLLSDRFSAERPKGSFSTLEIQRTEQGDSAMYLCASRTSGLETQYFGPGTRLLVL.

The chain couples TRBV30 to TRBJ2-7, with 8 bases aligning to TRBD2. Per germline, CDR1 GTSNPN and CDR2 SVGIG (reference sequence). After removal of 0 bases from V and 6 bases from J, the junction contained 4 bases not matched to a gene. This CDR3 region has 13 residues. The CDR3 reads CAWSVLREGEQYF. In DNA form, the CDR3 reads TGTGCCTGGAGTGTGTTACGGGAGGGCGAGCAGTACTTC.